The clone carrying this T cell receptor (beta chain) was seen ten or more times. Its specificity is not known. Noted time point: sample taken at primary tumor resection. Sequencing of whole RNA from tumor, nontumor lung or frozen PBMC involved no sorting. The donors, roughly 70 patients with untreated early-stage non-small cell lung cancer, provided the samples. The data belong to a study of spatial heterogeneity in lung cancer. Overall study: Alpha-chain sequences were consistently detected in smaller numbers than beta-chain sequences. Each unique TCR and UMI combination was seen more than ten times on average in raw reads.

General observations from the study: Ubiquitous expanded tumor TCRs were seen in blood more at resection than at follow-up.

Germline V gene sequence: CDR1 KGHSH, CDR2 LQKENI. Trimming pared 9 bases from V and 3 bases from J, leaving 9 bases between. The CDR3 contains 11 residues. Via MiXCR, TCRdb re-called the 5' RACE reads, giving one row per CDR3 protein. Of about 30,000 distinct CDR3 sequences listed, 7.5% to 10% are singletons. V usage is TRBV18 and J usage is TRBJ2-7; the D gene is possibly TRBD1 (7 bases). This TCR was sampled from a female donor with early-stage non-small cell lung cancer. The source material was PBMCs, sampled at surgery. The CDR3 nucleotides read TGTGCCAGTCAGGGGGGCTACGAGCAGTACTTC. Its translation: CASQGGYEQYF. Together with reference TRBV18 and TRBJ2-7, the CDR3 gives the full variable domain: NAGVMQNPRHLVRRRGQEARLRCSPMKGHSHVYWYRQLPEEGLKFMVYLQKENIIDESGMPKERFSAEFPKEGPSILRIQQVVRGDSAAYFCASQGGYEQYFGPGTRLTVT.